The clone carrying this T cell receptor (beta chain) was detected ten times or more. Antigen unknown. Quantitative 5'-RACE was performed with molecular barcodes, and it yielded the TCR beta libraries. MiXCR was run by TCRdb on the 5' RACE reads, yielding one entry per CDR3 protein. The sample comprises fewer than 550,000 distinct CDR3 sequences, approximately 5.3% of which are singletons, and 3.5% rests with the top ten. The CDR3 is 14 residues long. Trimming shortened V by 1 base and J by 7 bases, and 14 bases separated the two germline ends. Per the germline V gene, CDR1 is SGHTS and CDR2 is YDEGEE. This sample was taken from a study of CD8 T cells in ankylosing spondylitis. Study outcomes and limitations: Disease-associated clones were reportedly significantly overrepresented in matched ankylosing spondylitis synovial fluid. Some of these motif variants have turned up before, in reports on reactive arthritis synovial fluid and blood. Clones linked with disease were CD8+ and fairly uncommon in the peripheral blood. Blood of patients with ankylosing spondylitis appeared to be characterized by a TCR beta motif of several highly homologous variants.

The chain couples TRBV5-8 to TRBJ2-5; D is uncertain. Sequenced: blood, either unsorted or a sorted T cell fraction (not recorded which). This receptor was taken from a male donor with ankylosing spondylitis. CDR3 in amino acids: CASSLTAPGGTQYF. The DNA for the CDR3 is TGTGCCAGCAGCTTGACAGCGCCCGGTGGGACCCAGTACTTC.